The source of this TCR beta chain is a study of cytomegalovirus exposure and HLA in healthy donors. Study-level findings and limits: Researchers reported that three CMV-associated chains were confirmed in vitro as CMV antigen-specific. Segments of the TCR beta V type were, in most cases, productive about 90% or about 30% of the time in an earlier analysis.

This clone came up a few times. Its cognate antigen is unknown. In nominal health when sampled, donors likely had unrecorded immune exposures nonetheless. Vbeta (60) and Jbeta (13) primers were used in the PCR. Clones were sequenced by immunoSEQ multiplex PCR, and TCRdb holds only the in-frame ones, with some missing. This sample yields over 150,000 clones, of which roughly 70% are seen a single time; 2.5% to 3% belongs to the top ten. Deletions cut 1 base from V and 3 bases from J, with 7 bases between. The V gene's germline CDR1 is MNHEY and CDR2 SVGAGI. The CDR3 extends over 13 amino acids. The origin of this receptor is a woman aged 45-65 years in good health and CMV-seropositive. The chain combines TRBV6-5 with TRBJ2-7; the D gene is possibly TRBD1 (5 bases). Source material: PBMCs. The CDR3 bases are TGTGCCAGCAGTTACTTACAGGTCTACGAGCAGTACTTC. Translating it yields CASSYLQVYEQYF.